The 21 T cell receptor beta chains below all came from one sample that was sequenced in a study of T cells in Graves' hyperthyroidism and ophthalmopathy. Researchers amplified the TCR beta CDR3 regions from RNA transcripts. The study used the HTBI primer set for a first-round RT-PCR of the TCR CDR3. TCRdb redid the calling of the multiplex PCR reads with MiXCR, one entry per CDR3 protein. The sample lists some 350,000 distinct CDR3 sequences, roughly 14% seen once, with roughly a quarter in the top ten. The specimen was blood. These receptor sequences come from a woman aged 18 to 35 with Graves' hyperthyroidism that later progressed to Graves' ophthalmopathy.

This clonotype was recorded a few times. The V gene is TRBV12-5, the J gene TRBJ2-5; tentative D call: TRBD1 (6 bases). Per the germline V gene, CDR1 is LGHNT and CDR2 is FRNRAP. The CDR3 spans 13 residues. As DNA, the CDR3 is TGTGTGGGTAGGCGGACAGAGAACGAGACCCAGTACTTC. Protein: CVGRRTENETQYF.

This clonotype was seen at least ten times. The V gene is TRBV12-3 or TRBV12-4, the J gene TRBJ2-7; 7 nucleotides match TRBD1. V lost 5 bases and J lost 4; bases outside the gene matches: 8. The CDR3 totals 14 residues. The CDR3 DNA reads TGTGCCAGCAGTCCCACAGGGGCCGCGTACGAGCAGTACTTC. Translated: CASSPTGAAYEQYF.

This clonotype was seen repeatedly, ten times or more. V usage is TRBV28 and J usage is TRBJ1-5; tentative D call: TRBD1 (5 bases). This CDR3 spans 16 amino acids. From germline, CDR1 is MDHEN and CDR2 SYDVKM. V was clipped by 4 bases and J by 0 bases, with 13 bases between them. This chain's CDR3 is CASSWTGPYSNQPQHF. In DNA form, the CDR3 reads TGTGCCAGCAGTTGGACGGGGCCCTATAGCAATCAGCCCCAGCATTTT.

This chain joins TRBV9 and TRBJ1-1; no reliable D call. The V gene lost 0 bases and the J gene lost 1 base, with 7 bases spanning the gap. CDR3 length: 14 amino acids. The germline CDR1 and CDR2 sequences are SGDLS and YYNGEE. The CDR3 DNA reads TGTGCCAGCAGCGTAGCTCCACAGAACACTGAAGCTTTCTTT. Translation: CASSVAPQNTEAFF.

The chain combines TRBV5-5 with TRBJ2-3; 11 bases are a match to TRBD2. Germline V CDR1 and CDR2: SGHKS, YYEKEE (reference sequence). The V and J ends lost 4 bases and 1 base, in that order; junction bases with no gene match: 23. The CDR3 runs to 22 residues. The CDR3 region is CASSHRGSWGGLADGRTDTQYF. In DNA, the CDR3 is TGTGCCAGCAGCCATCGCGGGTCATGGGGGGGACTAGCGGACGGCCGCACAGATACGCAGTATTTT.

This clonotype has at least ten counts. The chain combines TRBV3-1 with TRBJ2-1; D may be TRBD1 (5 bases). Germline V gives CDR1 LGHDT, CDR2 YNNKEL (reference sequence). The ends were cut back, 3 bases at V and 8 bases at J, with 17 bases in the middle. This CDR3 region has 15 residues. CDR3 in DNA: TGTGCCAGCAGCCAGTACCTTCCTAGGGGCGATGAGCAGTTCTTC. Residues: CASSQYLPRGDEQFF.

In its sample, this clonotype was seen a few times. This chain connects TRBV5-6 to TRBJ2-5; D is unresolved. From germline, CDR1 is SGHDT and CDR2 YYEEEE. V was pared by 0 bases and J by 1 base, with 10 bases between. This CDR3 has 15 residues. The DNA of the CDR3 is TGTGCCAGCAGCTTGGGGGTCGGGTTCCAAGAGACCCAGTACTTC. Amino acid sequence: CASSLGVGFQETQYF. The full variable domain, completed using reference TRBV5-6 and TRBJ2-5, is DAGVTQSPTHLIKTRGQQVTLRCSPKSGHDTVSWYQQALGQGPQFIFQYYEEEERQRGNFPDRFSGHQFPNYSSELNVNALLLGDSALYLCASSLGVGFQETQYFGPGTRLLVL.

CDR3 coding DNA: TGCGCCAGCAGCCTGTGGGACACCGCTGGCGACACCATATATTTT. This sequence encodes CASSLWDTAGDTIYF. This sequence joins TRBV5-1 and TRBJ1-3; D might be TRBD1 (6 bases). Per the germline V gene, CDR1 is SGHRS and CDR2 is YFSETQ. This CDR3 has 15 amino acids. V lost 4 bases, J lost 8 bases, and 19 bases lay in between. Together with reference TRBV5-1 and TRBJ1-3, the CDR3 gives the full variable domain: KAGVTQTPRYLIKTRGQQVTLSCSPISGHRSVSWYQQTPGQGLQFLFEYFSETQRNKGNFPGRFSGRQFSNSRSEMNVSTLELGDSALYLCASSLWDTAGDTIYFGEGSWLTVV.

This clonotype was seen many times. The chain has TRBV28 and TRBJ1-4; 9 nucleotides line up with TRBD1. Germline V gene lookup returns CDR1 MDHEN and CDR2 SYDVKM. The junction had 5 bases not matched to a gene; V was cut back by 5 bases and J by 7 bases. The CDR3 contains 14 residues. The CDR3 DNA sequence: TGTGCCAGCAGTCTACAGGGGGCGAGTGAAAAACTGTTTTTT. It encodes CASSLQGASEKLFF.

The sample holds many counts of this clonotype. The J gene is TRBJ1-1, the V gene TRBV5-6; TRBD1 aligns across 9 bases. Germline trimming cut 4 bases from V and 6 bases from J; bases unmatched to any gene: 7. Germline loops: CDR1 SGHDT, CDR2 YYEEEE. The CDR3 is made up of 14 amino acids. CDR3 nucleotide sequence: TGTGCCAGCAGCGCGGACAGGGGTAGGCCTGAAGCTTTCTTT. Its protein product is CASSADRGRPEAFF.

This clonotype was picked up a small number of times. A read error is possible here, since a much larger clone lies one base away. The J gene is TRBJ2-7, the V gene TRBV3-1; D not certain. The germline V gene has CDR1 LGHDT and CDR2 YNNKEL (reference sequence). The CDR3 consists of 14 residues. Trimming pared 1 base from V and 6 bases from J, leaving 13 bases between. The DNA of the CDR3 is TGTGCCAGCAGCCAAGCCGGCAGGATTCTCGAGCAGTACTTC. The encoded protein is CASSQAGRILEQYF.

The chain couples TRBV25-1 to TRBJ2-3, with D possibly being TRBD1 (5 bases). This CDR3 is built from 15 residues. V lost 3 bases and J 2 bases, leaving 12 bases between the germline ends. Germline CDR1 MGHDK, CDR2 SYGVNS. The chain's CDR3 is CASSEVGAYTDTQYF. In nucleotides, the CDR3 is TGTGCCAGCAGTGAGGTTGGGGCTTACACAGATACGCAGTATTTT. Filled out from reference TRBV25-1 and TRBJ2-3, the complete variable domain reads EADIYQTPRYLVIGTGKKITLECSQTMGHDKMYWYQQDPGMELHLIHYSYGVNSTEKGDLSSESTVSRIRTEHFPLTLESARPSHTSQYLCASSEVGAYTDTQYFGPGTRLTVL.

The chain carries TRBV7-9 and TRBJ2-1; 8 nucleotides agree with TRBD2. Germline V CDR1 and CDR2: SEHNR, FQNEAQ (reference sequence). With 8 bases clipped from V and 9 bases from J, the junction kept 9 bases outside the gene matches. CDR3 length equals 13 residues. CDR3 DNA: TGTGCCAGCCTCAGCGGGAGAAGGGGTGAGCAGTTCTTC. Translated, it gives CASLSGRRGEQFF. Using reference TRBV7-9 and TRBJ2-1 for the parts outside the CDR3, the full variable domain is DTGVSQNPRHKITKRGQNVTFRCDPISEHNRLYWYRQTLGQGPEFLTYFQNEAQLEKSRLLSDRFSAERPKGSFSTLEIQRTEQGDSAMYLCASLSGRRGEQFFGPGTRLTVL.

This clonotype was seen a handful of times. V gene TRBV6-5 combines with J gene TRBJ1-3; tentatively, D is TRBD1 (5 bases). V was cut by 0 bases and J by 0 bases, with 12 bases left in between. The CDR3 is 17 amino acids. The germline V gene has CDR1 MNHEY and CDR2 SVGAGI. The CDR3 region has the DNA TGTGCCAGCAGTTACTCTTGGGGGGGACCCTCTGGAAACACCATATATTTT. Translation gives CASSYSWGGPSGNTIYF.

The J gene is TRBJ2-3, the V gene TRBV20-1; TRBD1 might be the D (5 bases). This CDR3 has 15 amino acids. V was clipped by 1 base and J by 0 bases, with 11 bases between them. Per the germline V gene, CDR1 is DFQATT and CDR2 is SNEGSKA (reference sequence). CDR3 bases: TGCAGTGCTAGAGCCTGGCGACAGAGCACAGATACGCAGTATTTT. Protein: CSARAWRQSTDTQYF.

This chain connects TRBV6-5 to TRBJ2-7, with D perhaps assigned TRBD1 or TRBD2 (5 bases each). Deletions cut 4 bases from V and 2 bases from J, with 15 bases between. CDR1 and CDR2 from the germline V gene are MNHEY and SVGAGI. CDR3 length: 15 amino acids. CDR3 sequence reads: CASSLSVEGPYEQYF. CDR3 nucleotides: TGTGCCAGCAGTTTGAGTGTTGAGGGACCCTACGAGCAGTACTTC.

J is TRBJ2-7 and V is TRBV3-1; D may be TRBD2 (6 bases). Germline-derived CDR1 and CDR2 are LGHDT and YNNKEL (reference sequence). V lost 0 bases to trimming and J lost 3 bases, with 9 bases between them. CDR3 length equals 14 residues. The CDR3 region is CASSQDPSDYEQYF. The CDR3 coding sequence is TGTGCCAGCAGCCAAGATCCTAGCGACTACGAGCAGTACTTC.

This clonotype has a handful of counts. The gene calls are TRBV29-1 and TRBJ1-3; D is ambiguous. V was clipped by 7 bases and J by 0 bases, with 4 bases between them. The CDR3 is 11 amino acids. Germline CDR1 is SQVTM and CDR2 is ANQGSEA. As DNA, the CDR3 is TGCAGCGGAGTCTCTGGAAACACCATATATTTT. It is translated as CSGVSGNTIYF.

This clonotype has ten or more counts. The CDR3 DNA follows: TGTGCCAGCAGTCCAAGGGGGGCGGGGACGCTTATTACCACCTACGAGCAGTACTTC. Translated: CASSPRGAGTLITTYEQYF. The gene calls are TRBV6-1 and TRBJ2-7, with D perhaps assigned TRBD1 or TRBD2 (6 bases each). This CDR3 region has 19 residues. The V gene lost 5 bases and the J gene lost 2 bases, with 28 bases spanning the gap. Germline V gene lookup returns CDR1 MNHNS and CDR2 SASEGT.

Many counts were recorded for this clonotype. This chain links TRBV7-9 with TRBJ2-1; no firm D call. Trimming left V 5 bases short and J 9 bases short, with 11 bases between. The CDR3 has 12 residues. Germline V gene sequence: CDR1 SEHNR, CDR2 FQNEAQ (reference sequence). DNA of the CDR3: TGTGCCAGCAGCCAGGACGGTGGTGAGCAGTTCTTC. It codes for CASSQDGGEQFF. The full variable domain, in which reference TRBV7-9 and TRBJ2-1 provide the parts outside the CDR3, is DTGVSQNPRHKITKRGQNVTFRCDPISEHNRLYWYRQTLGQGPEFLTYFQNEAQLEKSRLLSDRFSAERPKGSFSTLEIQRTEQGDSAMYLCASSQDGGEQFFGPGTRLTVL.

This clonotype was counted ten times or more. The chain has TRBV28 and TRBJ1-4; D is uncertain. The CDR3 consists of 15 residues. Germline V gene data show CDR1 as MDHEN and CDR2 as SYDVKM. Trimming left V 2 bases short and J 3 bases short, with 10 bases between. CDR3 nucleotides: TGTGCCAGCAGTTTAAGGTCCGGGTCTAATGAAAAACTGTTTTTT. Amino acids: CASSLRSGSNEKLFF.